This T cell receptor beta chain was sequenced for a study of shared clonotypes between healthy human individuals. A CD45RA+ naive subset and a CD45RA-negative memory subset were split from CD4+ cells. TCRdb's table, derived via immunoSEQ multiplex PCR, lists solely in-frame clones and lacks some. The table shows over a million clones, with 96% occurring only once. The ends were cut back, 0 bases at V and 2 bases at J, with 11 bases in the middle. This CDR3 is built from 15 residues. Germline V gene data show CDR1 as LGHNA and CDR2 as YNFKEQ. The receptor's source is a man between 25 and 39 years old in good health. The chain recombines TRBV4-2 with TRBJ2-7; tentatively, D is TRBD1 or TRBD2 (5 bases each). The sequencing sample was made of naive CD4+ T cells sorted from blood. Subset defined: CD45RA+ positively selected. In nucleotides, the CDR3 is TGTGCCAGCAGCCAAGATTGGCAGGGACCCTACGAGCAGTACTTC. Its translation: CASSQDWQGPYEQYF.